One sample yielded the 10 T cell receptor beta chains listed below, sequenced in a study of blood T cell repertoires in COVID-19. Libraries were prepared by immunoSEQ multiplex PCR; TCRdb keeps only in-frame clonotypes and omits some of them. The sample records around 300,000 clones, 75% to 90% being singletons. The specimen sequenced was peripheral blood. Receptors originate from a woman in her 70s with COVID-19, enrolled during active disease.

This clone was detected once. The chain joins TRBV15 to TRBJ1-1; possible D gene TRBD1, 5 bases. The CDR3 runs to 16 residues. CDR1 is LNHNV and CDR2 is YYDKDF in the germline V gene (reference sequence). The germline V and J ends were trimmed by 0 bases and 0 bases, with 11 bases remaining between them. CDR3 protein: CATSRDRGIMNTEAFF. CDR3 DNA sequence: TGTGCCACCAGCAGAGATCGGGGGATCATGAACACTGAAGCTTTCTTT.

This clone was recorded only once. The rearrangement links TRBV2 to TRBJ2-4; D gene uncertain. CDR1 SNHLY and CDR2 FYNNEI come from the germline V gene. The CDR3 runs 12 residues. Trimming pared 5 bases from V and 9 bases from J, leaving 11 bases between. The CDR3 DNA reads TGTGCCAGCAGTAGCAGGTTGATCATTCAGTACTTC. Residues: CASSSRLIIQYF.

The chain employs TRBV7-3 and TRBJ2-7; weak D call: TRBD2 (5 bases). The V gene's germline CDR1 is SGHTA and CDR2 FQGTGA. This CDR3 has 15 residues. Trimming shortened V by 5 bases and J by 5 bases, and 19 bases separated the two germline ends. The CDR3 loop is CASSPGLLGVHEQYF. CDR3 in DNA: TGTGCCAGCAGCCCAGGACTGTTGGGAGTCCACGAGCAGTACTTC.

The chain couples TRBV7-9 to TRBJ2-1; D gene unclear. V was clipped by 1 base and J by 4 bases, with 11 bases between them. Per germline, CDR1 SEHNR and CDR2 FQNEAQ (reference sequence). The CDR3 is 15 amino acids. The CDR3 nucleotides are TGTGCCAGCAGCTTAGTTGACTCAAGATACAATGAGCAGTTCTTC. Its translation: CASSLVDSRYNEQFF. Supplemented by reference TRBV7-9 and TRBJ2-1, the full variable domain reads DTGVSQNPRHKITKRGQNVTFRCDPISEHNRLYWYRQTLGQGPEFLTYFQNEAQLEKSRLLSDRFSAERPKGSFSTLEIQRTEQGDSAMYLCASSLVDSRYNEQFFGPGTRLTVL.

This chain joins TRBV7-7 and TRBJ2-3, with D maybe TRBD2 (5 bases). In germline, CDR1 is SSHAT, CDR2 FNYEAQ (reference sequence). V lost 2 bases to trimming and J lost 1 base, with 10 bases between them. The CDR3 runs to 15 residues. The CDR3 here is CASSLSSLGTDTQYF. The CDR3 DNA follows: TGTGCCAGCAGCTTATCTAGCTTGGGCACAGATACGCAGTATTTT.

The CDR3 region is CASRPLLENEQFF. The CDR3 nucleotides are TGTGCCAGCAGGCCTCTTTTGGAGAATGAGCAGTTCTTC. The gene calls are TRBV11-2 and TRBJ2-1; D call uncertain. The CDR3 spans 13 residues. Germline CDR1 and CDR2: SGHAT and FQNNGV. Trimming shortened V by 6 bases and J by 7 bases, and 13 bases separated the two germline ends.

V gene TRBV24-1 combines with J gene TRBJ1-1, with D tentatively TRBD1 (5 bases). Germline CDR1 reads KGHDR; CDR2 reads SFDVKD. The CDR3 totals 14 residues. Trimming pared 2 bases from V and 11 bases from J, leaving 17 bases between. CDR3 DNA sequence: TGTGCCACCAGTGATTCCCCCTCGAGGGAGGGGGCTTTCTTT. Translation: CATSDSPSREGAFF.

The gene calls are TRBV7-8 and TRBJ2-1; tentatively, D is TRBD1 (6 bases). Trimming cost V 6 bases and J 5 bases, with 17 bases left between them. CDR3 length: 15 residues. Germline values: CDR1 SGHVS, CDR2 FQNEAQ. CDR3 nucleotides: TGTGCCAGCAGTTATCGGCCCGGGACAAACAATGAGCAGTTCTTC. Residues: CASSYRPGTNNEQFF.

This clone was seen a single time. The rearrangement uses TRBV12-3 or TRBV12-4 and TRBJ1-1; 7 bases fit TRBD1. CDR3 size: 12 residues. V dropped 5 bases and J dropped 6; count of bases not matched to a gene: 3. Here the CDR3 reads CASSRDRSEAFF. CDR3 in DNA: TGTGCCAGCAGTCGGGACAGATCTGAAGCTTTCTTT.

The rearrangement links TRBV5-6 to TRBJ1-3; 7 nucleotides agree with TRBD1. The CDR3 sequence is 15 residues long. Unmatched junction bases numbered 2, after V lost 2 bases and J lost 0 bases. Germline CDR1 is SGHDT and CDR2 is YYEEEE. The CDR3 nucleotides read TGTGCCAGCAGCTTAGGACAGGTCTCTGGAAACACCATATATTTT. Protein sequence: CASSLGQVSGNTIYF. The variable domain in full, completed from reference TRBV5-6 and TRBJ1-3, reads DAGVTQSPTHLIKTRGQQVTLRCSPKSGHDTVSWYQQALGQGPQFIFQYYEEEERQRGNFPDRFSGHQFPNYSSELNVNALLLGDSALYLCASSLGQVSGNTIYFGEGSWLTVV.